This T cell receptor (beta chain) is from a study of monozygotic twins with inflammatory bowel disease. Study-wide points: With others, IBD patients shared fewer clonotypes than healthy twins did, especially with disease activity. None of the different T cell subtypes could be distinguished from one another.

As concerns this clonotype: Its antigen is still unknown.

Reprocessing the 5' RACE reads, TCRdb reports a single entry for every CDR3 protein and omits DNA. This repertoire comprises approximately 400,000 distinct CDR3 sequences; its ten largest clones make up 2% to 3%. The CDR3 is 14 residues long. V usage is TRBV12-3 or TRBV12-4 and J usage is TRBJ1-5; TCRdb indicates TRBD1, and absent DNA this call remains unverified. The receptor's source is a human donor with ulcerative colitis or Crohn's disease, or a healthy co-twin of an affected twin (not recorded which). The source material was blood. CDR3 in amino acids: CASSPRSQGQPQHF.